The 13 T cell receptor beta chains below come from one sample, sequenced in a study of blood T cell repertoires in COVID-19. The repertoire was sequenced with immunoSEQ multiplex PCR; TCRdb's copy has only in-frame clones and lacks some. Among 180,000 or so clones listed, roughly 73% were seen once. The sequencing input was peripheral blood. Source of these receptors: a woman older than 75 with active or convalescent COVID-19.

Remarks on this clone: Other DNA variants within this sample encode the same CDR3. CDR3 residues: CASSRRTGGETQYF. The CDR3 DNA sequence: TGTGCCAGCAGTCGAAGGACAGGGGGGGAGACCCAGTACTTC. This sequence joins TRBV6-5 and TRBJ2-5; 10 nucleotides align to TRBD1. The CDR3 extends over 14 amino acids. V lost 5 bases and J lost 5; bases outside the gene matches: 5. Germline-derived CDR1 and CDR2 are MNHEY and SVGAGI.

The chain carries TRBV7-2 and TRBJ1-1, with D maybe TRBD1 (5 bases). The CDR3 extends over 13 amino acids. V gave up 1 base and J gave up 7 bases, with 10 bases separating them. CDR1 and CDR2 from the germline V gene are SGHTA and FQGNSA. The CDR3 DNA sequence: TGTGCCAGCAGCTTAGTAAGGCAGGGTGAAGCTTTCTTT. Amino acid sequence: CASSLVRQGEAFF.

The chain joins TRBV2 to TRBJ2-3, with 12 nucleotides matching TRBD2. The J segment lost 0 bases and the V segment lost 4 bases, leaving 5 bases of the junction unmatched. Germline V gene data show CDR1 as SNHLY and CDR2 as FYNNEI. The length of the CDR3 is 17 residues. In nucleotides, the CDR3 is TGTGCCAGCAGTGGGGCTAGCGGGGGGGGCAGCACAGATACGCAGTATTTT. This translates into CASSGASGGGSTDTQYF.

This clone was found a few times. CDR3 residues: CASSFYFYGGRRAENTIYF. The CDR3 DNA follows: TGTGCCAGCAGCTTCTATTTTTACGGGGGGCGGCGTGCTGAAAACACCATATATTTT. The chain uses TRBV5-6 and TRBJ1-3; D is perhaps TRBD1 (6 bases). Trimming pared 2 bases from V and 6 bases from J, leaving 27 bases between. Germline CDR1 is SGHDT and CDR2 is YYEEEE. The CDR3 is 19 amino acids.

The chain has TRBV27 and TRBJ2-7, with 7 bases that match TRBD1. CDR1 MNHEY and CDR2 SMNVEV come from the germline V gene (reference sequence). The CDR3 is 13 amino acids. Trimming at V came to 7 bases and at J to 3 bases, leaving 6 bases not matched to a gene. CDR3 sequence: CASIPDRSYEQYF. DNA of the CDR3: TGTGCCAGCATCCCGGACAGGAGCTACGAGCAGTACTTC.

The genes are TRBV19 and TRBJ2-4, with D possibly being TRBD1 (6 bases). The CDR3 sequence is 18 residues long. CDR1 is LNHDA, CDR2 SQIVND, per germline (reference sequence). V was clipped by 0 bases and J by 6 bases, with 21 bases between them. CDR3 protein: CASSIDPPWSTGRNIQYF. CDR3 in DNA: TGTGCCAGTAGTATAGATCCCCCGTGGTCCACAGGGAGAAACATTCAGTACTTC. Looking up the rest from reference TRBV19 and TRBJ2-4 gives the full variable domain: DGGITQSPKYLFRKEGQNVTLSCEQNLNHDAMYWYRQDPGQGLRLIYYSQIVNDFQKGDIAEGYSVSREKKESFPLTVTSAQKNPTAFYLCASSIDPPWSTGRNIQYFGAGTRLSVL.

The chain uses TRBV6-5 and TRBJ2-4, with D maybe TRBD1 (6 bases). CDR1 and CDR2 (germline): MNHEY, SVGAGI. CDR3 length: 14 amino acids. Between the trimmed V and J ends, which lost 5 bases and 3 bases, there was a span of 11 bases. The DNA of the CDR3 is TGTGCCAGCAGTCTCAGGGGCGGCAAAAACATTCAGTACTTC. It specifies CASSLRGGKNIQYF.

The gene calls are TRBV7-8 and TRBJ2-3; D is possibly TRBD1 (6 bases). The CDR3 has 16 residues. Germline V lookup: CDR1 SGHVS, CDR2 FQNEAQ. The V gene lost 3 bases and the J gene lost 2 bases, with 15 bases spanning the gap. This chain's CDR3 is CASSLGARLLTDTQYF. The CDR3 bases are TGTGCCAGCAGCTTGGGGGCCAGACTACTCACAGATACGCAGTATTTT. Based on the CDR3 plus reference TRBV7-8 and TRBJ2-3, the full variable domain is GAGVSQSPRYKVAKRGQDVALRCDPISGHVSLFWYQQALGQGPEFLTYFQNEAQLDKSGLPSDRFFAERPEGSVSTLKIQRTQQEDSAVYLCASSLGARLLTDTQYFGPGTRLTVL.

V gene TRBV27 combines with J gene TRBJ2-1, with D possibly being TRBD1 (6 bases). Per germline, CDR1 MNHEY and CDR2 SMNVEV (reference sequence). V lost 5 bases, J lost 3 bases, and 8 bases lay in between. The CDR3 extends over 13 amino acids. CDR3 amino acids: CASSPTGYNEQFF. The DNA for the CDR3 is TGTGCCAGCAGTCCGACAGGCTACAATGAGCAGTTCTTC.

The V and J genes are TRBV5-4 and TRBJ2-1; 13 bases align to TRBD2. V gave up 3 bases and J gave up 4 bases; unmatched junction bases: 4. The CDR3 is 16 residues long. Germline CDR1 is SGHNT and CDR2 is YYREEE (reference sequence). CDR3 sequence (DNA): TGTGCCAGCAGCTCTGGACTAGCGGGGGCGTACAATGAGCAGTTCTTC. Translating it yields CASSSGLAGAYNEQFF.

The gene calls are TRBV10-3 and TRBJ2-2; TRBD2 agrees at 15 bases. Germline CDR1 ENHRY, CDR2 SYGVKD. The V segment lost 6 bases and the J segment 3 bases; nucleotides outside the gene matches: 8. The CDR3 is 18 residues long. CDR3 sequence reads: CAISTGLAGGPDTGELFF. The CDR3 DNA is TGTGCCATCAGCACAGGACTAGCGGGGGGGCCTGACACCGGGGAGCTGTTTTTT.

In its sample, this clone was seen a few times. The chain has TRBV7-8 and TRBJ1-4, with D possibly TRBD1 on 6 matching bases. Trimming took off 4 bases at V and 2 bases at J, with 11 bases between the two ends. Germline CDR1 reads SGHVS; CDR2 reads FQNEAQ. This CDR3 contains 15 residues. In DNA form, the CDR3 reads TGTGCCAGCAGCTACACGCAGGGGACTAATGAAAAACTGTTTTTT. Its protein is CASSYTQGTNEKLFF.

The chain recombines TRBV5-8 with TRBJ1-5; 7 bases align to TRBD1. Germline-derived CDR1 and CDR2 are SGHTS and YDEGEE. This CDR3 comprises 13 residues. Losses at the gene ends were 5 bases for V and 4 bases for J; bases not matched to a gene: 3. CDR3 protein: CASRQGPNQPQHF. In nucleotides, the CDR3 is TGTGCCAGCAGACAGGGGCCGAATCAGCCCCAGCATTTT. Full variable domain (outside the CDR3, taken from reference TRBV5-8 and TRBJ1-5): EAGVTQSPTHLIKTRGQQATLRCSPISGHTSVYWYQQALGLGLQFLLWYDEGEERNRGNFPPRFSGRQFPNYSSELNVNALELEDSALYLCASRQGPNQPQHFGDGTRLSIL.